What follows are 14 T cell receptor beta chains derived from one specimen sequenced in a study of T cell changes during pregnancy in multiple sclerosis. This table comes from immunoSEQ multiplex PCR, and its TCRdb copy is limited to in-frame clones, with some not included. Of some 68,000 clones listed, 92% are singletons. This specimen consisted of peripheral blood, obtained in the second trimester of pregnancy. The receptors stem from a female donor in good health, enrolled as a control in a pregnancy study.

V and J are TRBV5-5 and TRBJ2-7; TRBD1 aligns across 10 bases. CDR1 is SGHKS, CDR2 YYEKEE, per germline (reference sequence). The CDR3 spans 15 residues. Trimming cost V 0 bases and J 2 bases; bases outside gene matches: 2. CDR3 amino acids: CASSLVTGGPYEQYF. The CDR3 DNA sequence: TGTGCCAGCAGCTTGGTGACAGGGGGCCCCTACGAGCAGTACTTC.

Written as DNA, the CDR3 is TGTGCCTGGAGGAGTTGGGGGGGCACTGAAGCTTTCTTT. Encoded protein: CAWRSWGGTEAFF. This chain joins TRBV30 and TRBJ1-1; D perhaps matches TRBD1 (5 bases). Germline V lookup: CDR1 GTSNPN, CDR2 SVGIG (reference sequence). This CDR3 has 13 residues. V was trimmed by 3 bases and J by 4 bases, leaving 12 bases between them.

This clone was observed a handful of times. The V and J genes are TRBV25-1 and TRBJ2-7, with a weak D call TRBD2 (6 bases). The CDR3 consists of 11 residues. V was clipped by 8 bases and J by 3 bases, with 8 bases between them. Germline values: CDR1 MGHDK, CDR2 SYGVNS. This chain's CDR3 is CASQEGYEQYF. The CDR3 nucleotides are TGTGCCAGCCAGGAGGGCTACGAGCAGTACTTC.

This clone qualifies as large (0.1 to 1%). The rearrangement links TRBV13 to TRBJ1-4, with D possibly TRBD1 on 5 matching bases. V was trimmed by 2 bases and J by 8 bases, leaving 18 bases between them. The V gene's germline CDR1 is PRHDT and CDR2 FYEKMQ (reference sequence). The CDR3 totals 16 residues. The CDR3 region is CASSLSGWGGREKLFF. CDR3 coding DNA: TGTGCCAGCAGCTTATCCGGCTGGGGCGGGAGAGAAAAACTGTTTTTT.

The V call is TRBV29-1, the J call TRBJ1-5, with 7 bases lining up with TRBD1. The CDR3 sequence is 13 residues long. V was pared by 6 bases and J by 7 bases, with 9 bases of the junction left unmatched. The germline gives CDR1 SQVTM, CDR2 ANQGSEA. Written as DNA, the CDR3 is TGCAGCGTACACACAGGGGATGGACAGCCCCAGCATTTT. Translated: CSVHTGDGQPQHF.

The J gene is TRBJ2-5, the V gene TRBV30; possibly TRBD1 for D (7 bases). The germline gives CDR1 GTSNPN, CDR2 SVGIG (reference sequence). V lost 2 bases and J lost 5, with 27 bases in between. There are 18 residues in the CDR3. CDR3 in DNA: TGTGCCTGGAGTAGTGTCTGGCGGGACAGCCAGAGAGGGGAGACCCAGTACTTC. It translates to CAWSSVWRDSQRGETQYF.

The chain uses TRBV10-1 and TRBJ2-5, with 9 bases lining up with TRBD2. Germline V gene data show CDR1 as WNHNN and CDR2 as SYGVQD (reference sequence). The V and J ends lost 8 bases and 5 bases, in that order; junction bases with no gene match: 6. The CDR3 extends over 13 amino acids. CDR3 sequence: CASQAGGGETQYF. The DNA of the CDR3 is TGCGCCAGCCAAGCGGGAGGAGGTGAGACCCAGTACTTC.

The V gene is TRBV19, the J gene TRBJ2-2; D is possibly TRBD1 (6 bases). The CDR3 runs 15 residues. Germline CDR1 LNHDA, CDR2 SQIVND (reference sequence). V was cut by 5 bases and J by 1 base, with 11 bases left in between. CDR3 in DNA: TGTGCCAGTAGTGCAACAGGGTGGAACACCGGGGAGCTGTTTTTT. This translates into CASSATGWNTGELFF.

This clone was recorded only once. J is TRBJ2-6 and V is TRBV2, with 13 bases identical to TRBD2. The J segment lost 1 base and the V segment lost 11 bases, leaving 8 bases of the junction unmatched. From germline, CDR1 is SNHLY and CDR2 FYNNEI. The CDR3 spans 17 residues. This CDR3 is CAGSPGLAGSGANVLTF. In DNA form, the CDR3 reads TGTGCCGGATCGCCGGGACTAGCGGGATCTGGGGCCAACGTCCTGACTTTC.

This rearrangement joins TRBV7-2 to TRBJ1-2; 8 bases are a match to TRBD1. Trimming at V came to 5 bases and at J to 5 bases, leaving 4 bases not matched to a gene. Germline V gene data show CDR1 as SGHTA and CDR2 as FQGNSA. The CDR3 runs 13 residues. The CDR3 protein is CASSPDRVYGYTF. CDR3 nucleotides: TGTGCCAGCAGCCCGGACAGGGTATATGGCTACACCTTC. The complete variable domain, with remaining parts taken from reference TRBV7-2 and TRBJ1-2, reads GAGVSQSPSNKVTEKGKDVELRCDPISGHTALYWYRQSLGQGLEFLIYFQGNSAPDKSGLPSDRFSAERTGGSVSTLTIQRTQQEDSAVYLCASSPDRVYGYTFGSGTRLTVV.

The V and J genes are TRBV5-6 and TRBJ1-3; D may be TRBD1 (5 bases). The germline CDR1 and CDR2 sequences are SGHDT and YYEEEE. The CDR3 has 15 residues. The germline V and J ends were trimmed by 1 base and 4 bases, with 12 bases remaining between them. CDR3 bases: TGTGCCAGCAGCTTGTGGGGCGCAGGGGGAAACACCATATATTTT. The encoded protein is CASSLWGAGGNTIYF.

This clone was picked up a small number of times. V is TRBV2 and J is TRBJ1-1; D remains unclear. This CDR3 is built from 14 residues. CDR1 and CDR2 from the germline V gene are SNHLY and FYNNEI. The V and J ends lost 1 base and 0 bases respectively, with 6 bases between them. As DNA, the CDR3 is TGTGCCAGCAGTGAAGGGCGGATGAACACTGAAGCTTTCTTT. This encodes CASSEGRMNTEAFF.

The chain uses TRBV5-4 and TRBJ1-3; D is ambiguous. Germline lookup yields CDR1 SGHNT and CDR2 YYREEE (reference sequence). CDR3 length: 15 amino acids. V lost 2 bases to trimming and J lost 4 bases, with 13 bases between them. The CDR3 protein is CASSFGGPQGNTIYF. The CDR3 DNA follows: TGTGCCAGCAGCTTCGGAGGGCCGCAGGGAAACACCATATATTTT.

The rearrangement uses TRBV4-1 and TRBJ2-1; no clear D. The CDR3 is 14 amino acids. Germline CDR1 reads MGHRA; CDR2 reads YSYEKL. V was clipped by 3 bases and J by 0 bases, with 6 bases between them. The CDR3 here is CASSQTPSYNEQFF. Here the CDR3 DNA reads TGCGCCAGCAGCCAGACTCCCTCCTACAATGAGCAGTTCTTC.